Sequencing of this TCR beta chain was carried out in a study of blood T cell repertoires in COVID-19. Study information: T cells, B-cell-depleted T cells, or PBMCs provided the cDNA or gDNA that served as material.

The protocol was immunoSEQ multiplex PCR, while the TCRdb copy is restricted to in-frame clones and leaves out a portion. The sample lists more than 300,000 clones; about 83% were seen once. After removal of 0 bases from V and 6 bases from J, the junction contained 6 bases not matched to a gene. CDR3 size: 16 residues. CDR1 and CDR2 (germline): LGHNA, YNFKEQ. Material for sequencing was peripheral blood. The sequence came from a woman in her 50s with acute or convalescent COVID-19. V is TRBV4-2 and J is TRBJ2-3, with TRBD2 matching 10 bases. The CDR3 DNA follows: TGTGCCAGCAGCCAAGAGATAGCGGGGGGAGGGGATACGCAGTATTTT. Translated: CASSQEIAGGGDTQYF.